This T cell receptor beta chain derives from a study of blood T cells in healthy people across ages. On the study more broadly: For every two T cells, template switching captured about one barcoded beta molecule. General study results and limits: Using unsorted PBMCs precluded a conclusive naive versus antigen-experienced comparison. Estimated diversity across one million T cells was deemed an underestimate.

Sample-barcoded 5' priming and a J-beta primer mix drove a second PCR of 7 to 11 cycles. Every cDNA molecule bore a tag from a template-switch adaptor containing 12 random nucleotides. TCRdb called the 5' RACE reads again in MiXCR, with one record for every CDR3 protein. The sample carries 950,000 to 1,200,000 distinct CDR3 sequences, roughly two fifths recorded once. Comment on this clonotype: Its cognate antigen is unknown.

The CDR3 runs to 14 residues. V was clipped by 1 base and J by 10 bases, with 13 bases between them. Per the germline V gene, CDR1 is SEHNR and CDR2 is FQNEAQ (reference sequence). The sequencing input was blood. The sequence derives from a young man in good health. The V and J genes are TRBV7-9 and TRBJ1-4; weak D call: TRBD1 (5 bases). The chain's CDR3 is CASSLGSTRGKLFF. In nucleotides, the CDR3 is TGTGCCAGCAGCTTAGGGTCTACAAGGGGAAAACTGTTTTTT. Together with reference TRBV7-9 and TRBJ1-4, the CDR3 gives the full variable domain: DTGVSQNPRHKITKRGQNVTFRCDPISEHNRLYWYRQTLGQGPEFLTYFQNEAQLEKSRLLSDRFSAERPKGSFSTLEIQRTEQGDSAMYLCASSLGSTRGKLFFGSGTQLSVL.